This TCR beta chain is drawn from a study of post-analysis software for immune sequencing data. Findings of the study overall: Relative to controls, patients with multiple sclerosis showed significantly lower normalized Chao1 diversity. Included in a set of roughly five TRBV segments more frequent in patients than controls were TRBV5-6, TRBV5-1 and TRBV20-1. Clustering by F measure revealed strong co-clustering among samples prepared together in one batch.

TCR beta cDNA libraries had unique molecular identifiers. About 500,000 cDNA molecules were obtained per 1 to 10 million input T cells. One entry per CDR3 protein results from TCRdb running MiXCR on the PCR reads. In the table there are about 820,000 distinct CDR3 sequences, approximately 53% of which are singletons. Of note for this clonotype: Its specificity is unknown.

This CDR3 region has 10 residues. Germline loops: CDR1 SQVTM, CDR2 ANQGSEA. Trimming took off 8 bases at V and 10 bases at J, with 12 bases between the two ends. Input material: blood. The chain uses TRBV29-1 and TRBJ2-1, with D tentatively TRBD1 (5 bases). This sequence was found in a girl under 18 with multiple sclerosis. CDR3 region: CSPHKGEQFF. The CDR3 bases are TGCAGCCCACATAAGGGGGAGCAGTTCTTC.